Listed here are 26 T cell receptor beta chains from one sample, sequenced in a study of blood T cell repertoires in COVID-19. Sequencing was performed with immunoSEQ multiplex PCR; in TCRdb, only in-frame clones are kept and a portion is missing. The profile shows under 140,000 clones, 76% of them singletons. Material for sequencing was peripheral blood. The source of these receptors is a woman at least 80 years old with acute or convalescent COVID-19.

The V call is TRBV10-2, the J call TRBJ1-1; D might be TRBD1 (6 bases). V was pared by 6 bases and J by 5 bases, with 19 bases between. The CDR3 extends over 15 amino acids. CDR1 and CDR2 from the germline V gene are WSHSY and SAAADI. This CDR3 reads CASRDLQGIYTEAFF. CDR3 bases: TGCGCCAGCAGGGATCTTCAGGGGATTTATACTGAAGCTTTCTTT.

The chain links TRBV3-1 (or the pseudogene TRBV3-2) to TRBJ2-3, with D unresolved. Trimming cost V 0 bases and J 2 bases, with 6 bases left between them. The germline CDR1 and CDR2 sequences are LGHDT and YNNKEL (reference sequence). The CDR3 spans 14 residues. Here the CDR3 reads CASSQDLFTDTQYF. The CDR3 region has the DNA TGTGCCAGCAGCCAAGATCTTTTCACAGATACGCAGTATTTT.

The chain links TRBV5-6 to TRBJ1-2, with D perhaps TRBD1 (6 bases). There are 14 residues in the CDR3. Germline V gives CDR1 SGHDT, CDR2 YYEEEE. V was pared by 2 bases and J by 4 bases, with 12 bases between. The CDR3 DNA reads as TGTGCCAGCAGCTTTGGGGGCGTGGGCTATGGCTACACCTTC. Protein sequence: CASSFGGVGYGYTF.

V usage is TRBV9 and J usage is TRBJ2-3; D is unclear. Trimming took 5 bases from V and 2 from J, leaving 15 bases between them. The CDR3 length is 15 residues. Germline V gene data show CDR1 as SGDLS and CDR2 as YYNGEE. CDR3 coding DNA: TGTGCCAGCAGACCATCGGGTGGATACACAGATACGCAGTATTTT. Its protein is CASRPSGGYTDTQYF.

The chain recombines TRBV7-9 with TRBJ2-6; D remains unclear. The CDR3 totals 16 residues. Germline V gene lookup returns CDR1 SEHNR and CDR2 FQNEAQ (reference sequence). Trimming removed 5 bases from V and 0 bases from J, with 11 bases in between. CDR3 DNA: TGTGCCAGCAGCCCCAGAATTGCCTCTGGGGCCAACGTCCTGACTTTC. This translates into CASSPRIASGANVLTF.

The chain uses TRBV19 and TRBJ1-4; 8 nucleotides align to TRBD1. The J segment lost 5 bases and the V segment lost 8 bases, leaving 4 bases of the junction unmatched. Germline lookup yields CDR1 LNHDA and CDR2 SQIVND (reference sequence). The CDR3 runs to 13 residues. The CDR3 DNA follows: TGTGCCAGTCACAGACAGGGGAATGAAAAACTGTTTTTT. It translates to CASHRQGNEKLFF. Complete variable domain (other parts from reference TRBV19 and TRBJ1-4): DGGITQSPKYLFRKEGQNVTLSCEQNLNHDAMYWYRQDPGQGLRLIYYSQIVNDFQKGDIAEGYSVSREKKESFPLTVTSAQKNPTAFYLCASHRQGNEKLFFGSGTQLSVL.

The rearrangement joins TRBV6-4 to TRBJ1-5; 10 positions match TRBD1. The CDR3 totals 18 residues. CDR1 is MRHNA, CDR2 SNTAGT, per germline. Trimming took 4 bases from V and 0 from J; bases not matched to a gene: 9. CDR3 bases: TGTGCCAGCAGTGCCCCGGGACAGGGGATATATAGCAATCAGCCCCAGCATTTT. Translation gives CASSAPGQGIYSNQPQHF.

The V call is TRBV21-1, the J call TRBJ2-3; the table's D call TRBD1 went unverified against the DNA. TRBV21-1 counts as a pseudogene. The CDR3 length is 21 residues. The CDR3 region is CASSSLSGTGSLLSSTDTQYF. The DNA of the CDR3 is TGTGCCAGCAGCTCTCTCTCCGGGACAGGGTCTCTTCTGTCTTCGACAGATACGCAGTATTTT.

The chain has TRBV5-1 and TRBJ2-3; 7 bases match TRBD2. V lost 2 bases to trimming and J lost 5 bases; unmatched junction nucleotides: 11. The CDR3 is 16 amino acids. From germline, CDR1 is SGHRS and CDR2 YFSETQ. The CDR3 sequence is CASSFRESWGGDTQYF. CDR3 DNA sequence: TGCGCCAGCAGCTTCAGGGAGTCATGGGGGGGAGATACGCAGTATTTT.

This clone appeared a single time. The chain is built from TRBV27 and TRBJ1-5, with a tentative D call TRBD1 (5 bases). The V and J ends lost 2 bases and 5 bases respectively, with 16 bases between them. Germline CDR1 and CDR2: MNHEY and SMNVEV (reference sequence). The CDR3 extends over 16 amino acids. CDR3 region: CASSLGQGFGHQPQHF. The CDR3 coding sequence is TGTGCCAGCAGTTTAGGGCAGGGCTTTGGACATCAGCCCCAGCATTTT.

The rearrangement joins TRBV5-1 to TRBJ2-3; TRBD2 aligns across 9 bases. This CDR3 has 15 amino acids. V lost 6 bases, J lost 0 bases, and 5 bases stayed unmatched. From germline, CDR1 is SGHRS and CDR2 YFSETQ. For the CDR3, the DNA is TGCGCCAGCACAATAGCGGGAGTTAGCACAGATACGCAGTATTTT. Its translation is CASTIAGVSTDTQYF.

The gene calls are TRBV28 and TRBJ2-2; D gene uncertain. Trimming shortened V by 5 bases and J by 6 bases, and 10 bases separated the two germline ends. Germline CDR1 reads MDHEN; CDR2 reads SYDVKM. The CDR3 loop spans 13 amino acids. The CDR3 loop reads CASSTQVPGELFF. DNA for the CDR3: TGTGCCAGCAGTACCCAGGTGCCCGGGGAGCTGTTTTTT.

The J gene is TRBJ1-6, the V gene TRBV6-5; D is unclear. Between the trimmed V and J ends, which lost 6 bases and 9 bases, there was a span of 9 bases. This CDR3 comprises 12 residues. Germline-derived CDR1 and CDR2 are MNHEY and SVGAGI. The CDR3 protein is CASSPGGSPLHF. The CDR3 DNA sequence: TGTGCCAGCAGCCCGGGTGGTTCACCCCTCCACTTT.

This clone was detected only once. V is TRBV7-9 and J is TRBJ1-4; D possibly corresponds to TRBD1 (5 bases). Trimming removed 6 bases at V and 0 bases at J, with 11 bases between. This CDR3 region has 15 residues. CDR1 and CDR2 from the germline V gene are SEHNR and FQNEAQ (reference sequence). The DNA for the CDR3 is TGTGCCAGCAGTCGAGTACAGGCAACTAATGAAAAACTGTTTTTT. It codes for CASSRVQATNEKLFF.

The CDR3 sequence is CAGGIPGGELFF. DNA for the CDR3: TGTGCCGGCGGGATACCCGGAGGGGAGCTGTTTTTT. The chain uses TRBV12-3 or TRBV12-4 and TRBJ2-2; TRBD2 might be the D (6 bases). The CDR3 loop spans 12 amino acids. Trimming removed 11 bases from V and 8 bases from J, with 15 bases in between.

The chain combines TRBV6-1 with TRBJ2-5; D ambiguous. The V gene's germline CDR1 is MNHNS and CDR2 SASEGT. This CDR3 has 15 amino acids. With 2 bases removed from V and 2 bases from J, the gap between germline ends came to 12 bases. This CDR3 is CASSETVTLQETQYF. CDR3 DNA sequence: TGTGCCAGCAGTGAAACCGTGACTTTACAAGAGACCCAGTACTTC.

The chain links TRBV10-3 to TRBJ1-1; possible D gene TRBD1, 6 bases. Germline V CDR1 and CDR2: ENHRY, SYGVKD. This CDR3 comprises 15 residues. Trimming left V 6 bases short and J 5 bases short, with 19 bases between. The CDR3, as DNA: TGTGCCATCAGGAGGGGGGGGCGCGTTGAGACTGAAGCTTTCTTT. Translating gives CAIRRGGRVETEAFF.

This chain uses TRBV5-1 with TRBJ2-1; TRBD2 matches 10 bases. Unmatched junction bases numbered 9, after V lost 3 bases and J lost 6 bases. Germline V gene lookup returns CDR1 SGHRS and CDR2 YFSETQ. The CDR3 loop spans 16 amino acids. The CDR3 nucleotides are TGCGCCAGCAGCTCTGGATCTAGCGGGGGACCCAATGAGCAGTTCTTC. It translates to CASSSGSSGGPNEQFF.

J is TRBJ1-4 and V is TRBV6-5; perhaps TRBD1 as D (5 bases). Per the germline V gene, CDR1 is MNHEY and CDR2 is SVGAGI. V was cut by 8 bases and J by 5 bases, with 15 bases left in between. The CDR3 has 14 residues. CDR3 DNA sequence: TGTGCCAGCCAGGGAGGCAGCAGAAATGAAAAACTGTTTTTT. It encodes CASQGGSRNEKLFF.

This clone was seen once. The V and J genes are TRBV19 and TRBJ1-1; D gene unclear. The CDR3 consists of 15 residues. Looked up from germline, CDR1 is LNHDA and CDR2 is SQIVND (reference sequence). V was shortened by 5 bases and J by 4 bases, with 17 bases between the two germline ends. For the CDR3, the DNA is TGTGCCAGTAGTCCCTACCCCCTGCGGTCCACTGAAGCTTTCTTT. This codes for CASSPYPLRSTEAFF.

This chain links TRBV14 with TRBJ1-5; 8 bases are a match to TRBD1. The CDR3 contains 16 residues. V lost 3 bases, J lost 4 bases, and 8 bases stayed unmatched. The germline V gene encodes CDR1 SGHDN and CDR2 FVKESK. The CDR3 coding sequence is TGTGCCAGCAGCCAGCATCAGGGGGCTTTTAATCAGCCCCAGCATTTT. This encodes CASSQHQGAFNQPQHF.

This sequence joins TRBV10-1 and TRBJ2-1; 10 nucleotides agree with TRBD2. V shed 3 bases and J 7 bases; nucleotides not matched to a gene: 3. Germline lookup yields CDR1 WNHNN and CDR2 SYGVQD (reference sequence). The CDR3 is 14 amino acids. The DNA for the CDR3 is TGCGCCAGCAGTGATTTAGCGGGGGGAAATGAGCAGTTCTTC. This encodes CASSDLAGGNEQFF.

The chain uses TRBV30 and TRBJ1-2; 8 bases line up with TRBD1. The V and J ends lost 6 bases and 4 bases, in that order; junction bases with no gene match: 19. Germline V lookup: CDR1 GTSNPN, CDR2 SVGIG (reference sequence). The CDR3 length is 17 residues. The DNA of the CDR3 is TGTGCCTGCCAAACACTCAACCGTGACAGGGGAGTCTATGGCTACACCTTC. This translates into CACQTLNRDRGVYGYTF.

This clone has more than one count but fewer than ten. CDR3 coding DNA: TGTGCCAGCAGTGTCAGAACCAATCAGCCCCAGCATTTT. This encodes CASSVRTNQPQHF. The chain joins TRBV2 to TRBJ1-5, with D unresolved. Trimming pared 4 bases from V and 3 bases from J, leaving 7 bases between. Germline CDR1 SNHLY, CDR2 FYNNEI. This CDR3 has 13 amino acids.

In DNA, the CDR3 is TGTGCCTTTGGTAACCGGCGGGAGCAGTTCTTC. The encoded protein is CAFGNRREQFF. The chain carries TRBV28 and TRBJ2-1; D unresolved. The CDR3 extends over 11 amino acids. Trimming took 11 bases from V and 10 from J, leaving 15 bases between them. Per the germline V gene, CDR1 is MDHEN and CDR2 is SYDVKM.

The gene calls are TRBV2 and TRBJ1-2; no firm D call. From germline, CDR1 is SNHLY and CDR2 FYNNEI. The V end was cut by 7 bases, the J end by 4 bases, with 7 bases between. The CDR3 extends over 11 amino acids. The CDR3 reads CASNSIYGYTF. Here the CDR3 DNA reads TGTGCCAGCAATAGCATCTATGGCTACACCTTC.